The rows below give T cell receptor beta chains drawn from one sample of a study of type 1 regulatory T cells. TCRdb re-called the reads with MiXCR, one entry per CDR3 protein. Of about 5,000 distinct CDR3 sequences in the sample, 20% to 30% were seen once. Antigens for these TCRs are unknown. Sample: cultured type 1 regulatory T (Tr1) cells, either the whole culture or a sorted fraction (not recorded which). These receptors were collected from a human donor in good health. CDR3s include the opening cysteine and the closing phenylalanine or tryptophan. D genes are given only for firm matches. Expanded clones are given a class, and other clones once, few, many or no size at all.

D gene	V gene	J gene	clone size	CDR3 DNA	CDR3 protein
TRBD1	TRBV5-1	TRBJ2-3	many	TGCGCCAGCAGCACGGGACAGGGGGCAGGGGATACGCAGTATTTT	CASSTGQGAGDTQYF
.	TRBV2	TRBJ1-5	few	TGTGCCAGCAGCGCCGACAGGTATAGCAATCAGCCCCAGCATTTT	CASSADRYSNQPQHF
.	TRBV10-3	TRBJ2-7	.	TGTGCCATCAGGGGGGGGCAGGGAGACGAGCAGTACTTC	CAIRGGQGDEQYF
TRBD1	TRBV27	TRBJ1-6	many	TGTGCCAGCAGTTTTATGGGACAGGGAAATTCACCCCTCCACTTT	CASSFMGQGNSPLHF
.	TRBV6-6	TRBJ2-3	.	TGTGCCAGCAGTTACCGCGAGACTCGTCAGATAACGCAGTATTTT	CASSYRETRQITQYF
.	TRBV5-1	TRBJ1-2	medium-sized	TGCGCCAGCAGCTTCGGGCTCTATGGCTACACCTTC	CASSFGLYGYTF
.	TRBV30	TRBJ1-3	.	TGTGCCTGGAGTGTTGGGCAGGGTGTTGGAAACACCATATATTTT	CAWSVGQGVGNTIYF
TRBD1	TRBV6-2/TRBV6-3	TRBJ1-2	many	TGTGCCAGCAGTATCGGACAGGGGGCGCCTGGCTACACCTTC	CASSIGQGAPGYTF
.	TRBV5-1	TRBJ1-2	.	TGCGCCAGCAGCCCGGACAGTAACTATGGCTACACCTTC	CASSPDSNYGYTF
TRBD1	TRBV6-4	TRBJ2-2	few	TGTGCCAGCAGAGGACAGGGCGTTGCCGGGGAGCTGTTTTTT	CASRGQGVAGELFF
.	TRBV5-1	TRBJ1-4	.	TGCGCCAGCAGCTTGATGTTTACGGGGGGCGCGGCTAATGAAAAACTGTTTTTT	CASSLMFTGGAANEKLFF
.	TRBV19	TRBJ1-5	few	TGTGCCAGTAGTATAGGACCTTCAGGGGGCAATCAGCCCCAGCATTTT	CASSIGPSGGNQPQHF
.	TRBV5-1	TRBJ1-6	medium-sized	TGCGCCAGCAGAGGGAACATTCCTAATTCACCCCTCCACTTT	CASRGNIPNSPLHF
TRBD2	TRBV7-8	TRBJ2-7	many	TGTGCCAGCAGCTTAGCCGGGACTAGCGGGGGGTACGAGCAGTACTTC	CASSLAGTSGGYEQYF
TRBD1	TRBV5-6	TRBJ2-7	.	TGTGCCAGCAGCTTCAAGACAGGGAAAGCCTACGAGCAGTACTTC	CASSFKTGKAYEQYF
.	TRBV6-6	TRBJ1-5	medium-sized	TGTGCCAGCAGCGGTGATAGGGGGAATAAGCATTTT	CASSGDRGNKHF
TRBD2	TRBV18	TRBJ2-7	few	TGTGCCAGCTCACCTCTAGCGGGGGGGCCGGGTAATGAGCAGTACTTC	CASSPLAGGPGNEQYF
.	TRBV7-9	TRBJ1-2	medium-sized	TGTGCCAGCAGCCTTGGGGTGTATGGCTACACCTTC	CASSLGVYGYTF
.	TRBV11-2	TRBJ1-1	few	TGTGCCAGCAGCCTCGACAGGTTGGCGAACACTGAAGCTTTCTTT	CASSLDRLANTEAFF
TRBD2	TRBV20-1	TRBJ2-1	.	TGCAGTGCCCCCTGGCGGGGGGCCTTGGATGAGCAGTTCTTC	CSAPWRGALDEQFF
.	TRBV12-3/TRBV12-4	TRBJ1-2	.	TGTGCCAGCAGCGCGACTCCGACAGCCTACACCTTC	CASSATPTAYTF
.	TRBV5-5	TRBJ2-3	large	TGTGCCAGCAGCTTTCTTACCGGGGGAAACACAGATACGCAGTATTTT	CASSFLTGGNTDTQYF
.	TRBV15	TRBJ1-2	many	TGTGCCACCAGCAGAGATCTATTGACAGCTGCCTATGGCTACACCTTC	CATSRDLLTAAYGYTF
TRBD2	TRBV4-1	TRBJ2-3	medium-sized	TGCGCCAGCAGCCAAGGCAGCGGGGGGGCCACAGATACGCAGTATTTT	CASSQGSGGATDTQYF
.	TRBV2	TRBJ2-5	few	TGTGCCAGCAGTGAAAGTGGACTCGCGCAAGAGACCCAGTACTTC	CASSESGLAQETQYF
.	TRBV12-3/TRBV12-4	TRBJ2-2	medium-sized	TGTGCCAGCAGGTCGCAGGGAGCTGGCGGGGAGCTGTTTTTT	CASRSQGAGGELFF
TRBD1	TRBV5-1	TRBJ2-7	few	TGCGCCAGCAGCCCGGGACAGACGGCCTACGAGCAGTACTTC	CASSPGQTAYEQYF
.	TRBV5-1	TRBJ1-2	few	TGCGCCAGCAGCCGCCTGACAGAAAACTATGGCTACACCTTC	CASSRLTENYGYTF
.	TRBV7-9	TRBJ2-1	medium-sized	TGTGCCAGCAGCTTTTCTGACTCCTACAATGAGCAGTTCTTC	CASSFSDSYNEQFF
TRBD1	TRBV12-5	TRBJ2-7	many	TGTGCTAGTGGTTTCCGGGACAGGTTCTCCTACGAGCAGTACTTC	CASGFRDRFSYEQYF
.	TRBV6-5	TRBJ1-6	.	TGTGCCAGCAGTACCTTACCCCCAGGGGCTGCGGATTCACCCCTCCACTTT	CASSTLPPGAADSPLHF
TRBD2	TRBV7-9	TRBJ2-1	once	TGTGCAGGCAGCACACAGGGACTAGCCTACAATGAGCAGTTCTTC	CAGSTQGLAYNEQFF
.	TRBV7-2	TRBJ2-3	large	TGTGCCAGCAGCCCCAACCTCCGGACTACGCAGTATTTT	CASSPNLRTTQYF
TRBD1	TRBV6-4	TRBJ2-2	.	TGTGCCAGCAGAGGACAGGGCGTTGCCGGGGGGCTGTTTTTT	CASRGQGVAGGLFF
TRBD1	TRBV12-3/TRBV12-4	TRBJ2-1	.	TGTGCCAGCAGTTTTCGGGTAGGGGGCTTTGAGCAGTTCTTC	CASSFRVGGFEQFF
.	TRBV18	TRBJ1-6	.	TGTGCCAGCTCACCACAGGGTAATTCACCCCTCCACTTT	CASSPQGNSPLHF
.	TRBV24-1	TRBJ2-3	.	TGTGCCACCAGTGATTCCAGGCCCCCCGATACGCAGTATTTT	CATSDSRPPDTQYF
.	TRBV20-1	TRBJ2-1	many	TGCAGTGCTAGATCTGGCAGGGGAGTGGGCAATGAGCAGTTCTTC	CSARSGRGVGNEQFF
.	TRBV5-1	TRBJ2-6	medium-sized	TGCGCCAGCAGCTTGGGCGGGTTCGGTGGGGCCAACGTCCTGACTTTC	CASSLGGFGGANVLTF
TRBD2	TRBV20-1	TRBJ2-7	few	TGCAGTGGCACGGGACTAACCCGCTACGAGCAGTACTTC	CSGTGLTRYEQYF
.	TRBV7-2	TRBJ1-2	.	TGTGCCAGCAGCTTGAGCGGGACTCTTCTTAACTATGGCTACACCTTC	CASSLSGTLLNYGYTF